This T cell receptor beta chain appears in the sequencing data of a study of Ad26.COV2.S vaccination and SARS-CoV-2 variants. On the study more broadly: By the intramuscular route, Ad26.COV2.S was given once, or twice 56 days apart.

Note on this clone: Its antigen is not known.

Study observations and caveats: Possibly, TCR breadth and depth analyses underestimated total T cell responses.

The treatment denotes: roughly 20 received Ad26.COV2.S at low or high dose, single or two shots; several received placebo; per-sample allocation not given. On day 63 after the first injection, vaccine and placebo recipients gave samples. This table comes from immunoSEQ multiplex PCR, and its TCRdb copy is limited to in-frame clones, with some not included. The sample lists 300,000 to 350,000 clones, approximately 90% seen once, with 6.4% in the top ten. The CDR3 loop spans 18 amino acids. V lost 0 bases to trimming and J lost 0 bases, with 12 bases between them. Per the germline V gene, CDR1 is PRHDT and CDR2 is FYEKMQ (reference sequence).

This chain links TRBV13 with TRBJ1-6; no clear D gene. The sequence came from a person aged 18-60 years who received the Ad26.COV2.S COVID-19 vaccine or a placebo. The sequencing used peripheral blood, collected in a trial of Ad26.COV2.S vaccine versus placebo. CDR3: CASSLGRYTSSYNSPLHF. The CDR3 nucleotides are TGTGCCAGCAGCTTAGGCCGTTACACGAGCTCCTATAATTCACCCCTCCACTTT. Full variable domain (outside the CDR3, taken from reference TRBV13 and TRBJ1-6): AAGVIQSPRHLIKEKRETATLKCYPIPRHDTVYWYQQGPGQDPQFLISFYEKMQSDKGSIPDRFSAQQFSDYHSELNMSSLELGDSALYFCASSLGRYTSSYNSPLHFGNGTRLTVT.